The 2 T cell receptor beta chains below were found in one sample sequenced in a study of identical twins. MiXCR was run by TCRdb on the 5' RACE reads, yielding one entry per CDR3 protein. The sample has 200,000 to 300,000 distinct CDR3 sequences; 6.5% to 9% are singletons. These sequences were also reported in another study, on yellow fever vaccine responses in identical twins.

The specimen was CD8+ T cells sorted from blood. The receptors stem from a woman between 18 and 29 years old in good health.

At least ten counts were recorded for this clonotype. The rearrangement uses TRBV12-3 or TRBV12-4 and TRBJ2-3, with TRBD2 identical over 7 bases. The CDR3 is made up of 15 amino acids. Unmatched junction bases numbered 4, after V lost 4 bases and J lost 0 bases. CDR3 residues: CASSWGGSSTDTQYF. CDR3 DNA: TGTGCCAGCAGTTGGGGGGGATCTAGCACAGATACGCAGTATTTT.

This clonotype was observed many times. The CDR3 DNA is TGTGCCACCAGCAGCGAAGCCGGGACAGGGTCCAATGAGCAGTTCTTC. It is translated as CATSSEAGTGSNEQFF. The rearrangement links TRBV15 to TRBJ2-1, with 9 bases fitting TRBD1. CDR3 size: 16 residues. Trimming removed 3 bases from V and 6 bases from J; junction bases left unmatched: 9. Germline CDR1 and CDR2: LNHNV and YYDKDF (reference sequence).